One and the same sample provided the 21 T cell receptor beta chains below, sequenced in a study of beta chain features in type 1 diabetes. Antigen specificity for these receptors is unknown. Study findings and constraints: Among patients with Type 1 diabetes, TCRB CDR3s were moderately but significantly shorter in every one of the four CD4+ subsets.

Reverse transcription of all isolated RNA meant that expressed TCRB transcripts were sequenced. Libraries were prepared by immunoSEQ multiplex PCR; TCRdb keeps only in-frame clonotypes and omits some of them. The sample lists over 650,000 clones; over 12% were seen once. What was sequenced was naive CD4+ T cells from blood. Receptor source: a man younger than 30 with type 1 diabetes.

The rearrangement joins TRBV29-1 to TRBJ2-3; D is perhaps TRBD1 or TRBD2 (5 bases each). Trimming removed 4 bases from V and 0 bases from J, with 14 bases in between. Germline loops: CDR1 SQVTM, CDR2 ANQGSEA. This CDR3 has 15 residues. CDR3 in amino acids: CSVGWGRPSTDTQYF. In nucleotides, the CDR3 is TGCAGCGTTGGCTGGGGGAGACCTAGCACAGATACGCAGTATTTT.

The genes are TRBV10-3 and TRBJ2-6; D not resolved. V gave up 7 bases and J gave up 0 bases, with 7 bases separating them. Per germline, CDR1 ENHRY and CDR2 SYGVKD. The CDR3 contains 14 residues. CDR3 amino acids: CAITDSSGANVLTF. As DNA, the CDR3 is TGTGCCATCACCGATAGCTCTGGGGCCAACGTCCTGACTTTC.

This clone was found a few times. CDR3 amino acids: CASSQWGRGQSNEKLFF. The CDR3 DNA reads as TGCGCCAGCAGCCAATGGGGGAGAGGGCAGTCTAATGAAAAACTGTTTTTT. J is TRBJ1-4 and V is TRBV4-1, with a weak D call TRBD1 (5 bases). The germline gives CDR1 MGHRA, CDR2 YSYEKL. V was cut by 2 bases and J by 3 bases, with 16 bases left in between. There are 17 residues in the CDR3.

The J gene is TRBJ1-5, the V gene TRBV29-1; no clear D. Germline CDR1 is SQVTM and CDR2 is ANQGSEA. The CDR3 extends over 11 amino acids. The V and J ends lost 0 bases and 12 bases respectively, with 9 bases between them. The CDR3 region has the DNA TGCAGCGTTGAAGACGGGGTATTCCAGCATTTT. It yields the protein CSVEDGVFQHF.

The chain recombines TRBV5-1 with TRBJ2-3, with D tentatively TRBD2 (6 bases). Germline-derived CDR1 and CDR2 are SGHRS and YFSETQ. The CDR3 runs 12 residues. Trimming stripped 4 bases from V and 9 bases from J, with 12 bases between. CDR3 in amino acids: CASSLSRGTQYF. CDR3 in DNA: TGCGCCAGCAGCCTATCTCGGGGGACGCAGTATTTT.

In DNA form, the CDR3 reads TGCAGCGTTGCGCGGACACAAAGCACAGATACGCAGTATTTT. Its translation: CSVARTQSTDTQYF. J is TRBJ2-3 and V is TRBV29-1; weak D call: TRBD1 (5 bases). This CDR3 contains 14 residues. Trimming left V 4 bases short and J 0 bases short, with 11 bases between. CDR1 is SQVTM, CDR2 ANQGSEA, per germline.

CDR3 sequence: CASSWSPRSYEQYF. The CDR3 DNA is TGTGCCAGCAGTTGGTCCCCGCGCTCCTACGAGCAGTACTTC. J is TRBJ2-7 and V is TRBV6-5; no definite D call. Germline loops: CDR1 MNHEY, CDR2 SVGAGI. This CDR3 has 14 amino acids. V was pared by 4 bases and J by 0 bases, with 10 bases between.

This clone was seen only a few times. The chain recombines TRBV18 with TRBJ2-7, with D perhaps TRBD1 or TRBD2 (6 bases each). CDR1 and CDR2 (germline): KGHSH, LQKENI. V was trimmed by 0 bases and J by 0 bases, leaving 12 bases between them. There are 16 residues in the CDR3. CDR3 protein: CASSPPGGHISYEQYF. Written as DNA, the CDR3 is TGTGCCAGCTCACCACCGGGGGGACACATCTCCTACGAGCAGTACTTC.

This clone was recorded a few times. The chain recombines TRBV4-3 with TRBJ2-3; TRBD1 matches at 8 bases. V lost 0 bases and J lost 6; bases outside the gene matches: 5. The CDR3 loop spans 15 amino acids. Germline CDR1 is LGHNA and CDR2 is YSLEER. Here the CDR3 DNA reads TGCGCCAGCAGCCAAGATTACAGGGGGACGGATACGCAGTATTTT. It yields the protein CASSQDYRGTDTQYF.

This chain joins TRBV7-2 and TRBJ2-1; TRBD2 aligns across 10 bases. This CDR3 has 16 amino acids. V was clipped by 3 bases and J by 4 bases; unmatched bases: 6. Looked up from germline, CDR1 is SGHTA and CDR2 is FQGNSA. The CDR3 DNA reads TGTGCCAGCAGCTTCTCGGGTAGCGGGGGGTACAATGAGCAGTTCTTC. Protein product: CASSFSGSGGYNEQFF. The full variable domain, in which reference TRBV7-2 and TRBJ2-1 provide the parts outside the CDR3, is GAGVSQSPSNKVTEKGKDVELRCDPISGHTALYWYRQSLGQGLEFLIYFQGNSAPDKSGLPSDRFSAERTGGSVSTLTIQRTQQEDSAVYLCASSFSGSGGYNEQFFGPGTRLTVL.

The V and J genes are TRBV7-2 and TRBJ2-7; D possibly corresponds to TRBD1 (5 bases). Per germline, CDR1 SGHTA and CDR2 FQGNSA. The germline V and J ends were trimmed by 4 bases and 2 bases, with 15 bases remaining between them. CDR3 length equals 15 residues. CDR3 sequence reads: CASSSPGQVAYEQYF. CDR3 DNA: TGTGCCAGCAGCTCCCCAGGACAAGTAGCCTACGAGCAGTACTTC.

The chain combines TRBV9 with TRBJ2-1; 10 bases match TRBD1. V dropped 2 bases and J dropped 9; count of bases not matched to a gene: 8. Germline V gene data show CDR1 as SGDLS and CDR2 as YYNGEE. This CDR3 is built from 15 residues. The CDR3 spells CASSVDRGQLTEQFF. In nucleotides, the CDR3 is TGTGCCAGCAGCGTCGACAGGGGGCAACTAACTGAGCAGTTCTTC. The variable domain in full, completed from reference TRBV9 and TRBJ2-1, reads DSGVTQTPKHLITATGQRVTLRCSPRSGDLSVYWYQQSLDQGLQFLIQYYNGEERAKGNILERFSAQQFPDLHSELNLSSLELGDSALYFCASSVDRGQLTEQFFGPGTRLTVL.

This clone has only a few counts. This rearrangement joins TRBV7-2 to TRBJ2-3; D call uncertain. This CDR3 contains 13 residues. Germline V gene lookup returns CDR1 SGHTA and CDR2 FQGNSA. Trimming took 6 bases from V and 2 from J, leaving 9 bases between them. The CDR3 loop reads CASSSSFTDTQYF. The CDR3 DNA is TGTGCCAGCAGTTCTTCCTTCACAGATACGCAGTATTTT.

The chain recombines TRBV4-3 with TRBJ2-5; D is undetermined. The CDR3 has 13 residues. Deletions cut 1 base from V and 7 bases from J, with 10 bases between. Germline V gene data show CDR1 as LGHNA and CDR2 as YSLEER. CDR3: CASSQGAAGTQYF. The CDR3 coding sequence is TGCGCCAGCAGCCAAGGGGCCGCCGGGACCCAGTACTTC.

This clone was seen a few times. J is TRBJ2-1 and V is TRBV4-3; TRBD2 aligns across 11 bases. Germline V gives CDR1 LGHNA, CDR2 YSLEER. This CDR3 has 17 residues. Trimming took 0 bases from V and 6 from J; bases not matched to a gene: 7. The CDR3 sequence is CASSQDSLAGVPNEQFF. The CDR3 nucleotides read TGCGCCAGCAGCCAAGACTCACTAGCGGGGGTACCCAATGAGCAGTTCTTC.

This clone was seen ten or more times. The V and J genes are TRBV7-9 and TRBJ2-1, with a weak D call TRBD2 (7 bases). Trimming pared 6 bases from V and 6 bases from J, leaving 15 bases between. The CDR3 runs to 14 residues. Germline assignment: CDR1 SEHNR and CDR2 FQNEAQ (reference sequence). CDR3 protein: CASSLRRGLNEQFF. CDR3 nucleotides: TGTGCCAGCAGTCTAAGGCGGGGGCTCAATGAGCAGTTCTTC. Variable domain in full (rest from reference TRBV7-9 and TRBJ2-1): DTGVSQNPRHKITKRGQNVTFRCDPISEHNRLYWYRQTLGQGPEFLTYFQNEAQLEKSRLLSDRFSAERPKGSFSTLEIQRTEQGDSAMYLCASSLRRGLNEQFFGPGTRLTVL.

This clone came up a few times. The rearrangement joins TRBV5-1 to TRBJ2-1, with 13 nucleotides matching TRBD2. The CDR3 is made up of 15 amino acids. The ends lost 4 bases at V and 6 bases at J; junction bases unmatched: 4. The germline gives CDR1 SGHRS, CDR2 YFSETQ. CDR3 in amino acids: CASSLWTSGGNEQFF. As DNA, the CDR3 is TGCGCCAGCAGCCTATGGACTAGCGGGGGCAATGAGCAGTTCTTC.

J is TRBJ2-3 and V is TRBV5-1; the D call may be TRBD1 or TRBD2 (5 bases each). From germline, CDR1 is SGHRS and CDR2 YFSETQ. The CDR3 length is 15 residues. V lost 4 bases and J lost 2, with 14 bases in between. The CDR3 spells CASSEGAGSTDTQYF. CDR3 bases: TGCGCCAGCAGCGAGGGAGCAGGGTCCACAGATACGCAGTATTTT.

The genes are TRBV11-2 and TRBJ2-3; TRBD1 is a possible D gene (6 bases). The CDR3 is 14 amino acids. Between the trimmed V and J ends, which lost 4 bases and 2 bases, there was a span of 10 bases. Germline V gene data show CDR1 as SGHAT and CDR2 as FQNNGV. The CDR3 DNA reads TGTGCCAGCAGCTCACAGGGTTACACAGATACGCAGTATTTT. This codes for CASSSQGYTDTQYF.

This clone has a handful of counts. CDR3 loop: CSATSEAGAWDTQYF. CDR3 coding DNA: TGCAGCGCGACCAGCGAAGCGGGGGCCTGGGATACGCAGTATTTT. The chain combines TRBV29-1 with TRBJ2-3; TRBD2 matches 8 bases. Germline CDR1 SQVTM, CDR2 ANQGSEA. The CDR3 runs 15 residues. Trimming removed 7 bases from V and 6 bases from J; junction bases left unmatched: 15.

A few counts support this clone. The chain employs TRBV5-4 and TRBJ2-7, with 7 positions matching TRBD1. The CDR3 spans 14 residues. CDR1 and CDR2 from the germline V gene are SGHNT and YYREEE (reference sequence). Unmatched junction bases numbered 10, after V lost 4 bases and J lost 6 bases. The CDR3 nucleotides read TGTGCCAGCAGCCATACAGGACAGGCGGTCGAGCAGTACTTC. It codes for CASSHTGQAVEQYF.